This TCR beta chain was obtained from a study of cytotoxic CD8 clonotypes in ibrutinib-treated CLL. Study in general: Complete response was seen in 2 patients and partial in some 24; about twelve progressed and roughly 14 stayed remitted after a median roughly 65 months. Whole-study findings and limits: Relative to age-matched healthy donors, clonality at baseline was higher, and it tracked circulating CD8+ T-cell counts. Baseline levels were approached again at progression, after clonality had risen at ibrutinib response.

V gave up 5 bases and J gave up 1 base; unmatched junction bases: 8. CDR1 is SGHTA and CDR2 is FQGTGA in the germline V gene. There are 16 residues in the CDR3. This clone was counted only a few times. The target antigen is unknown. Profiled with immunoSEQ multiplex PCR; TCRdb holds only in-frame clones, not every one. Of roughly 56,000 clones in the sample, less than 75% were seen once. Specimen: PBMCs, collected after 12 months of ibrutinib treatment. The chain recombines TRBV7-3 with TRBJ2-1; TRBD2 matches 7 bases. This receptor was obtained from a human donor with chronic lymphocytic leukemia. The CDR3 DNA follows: TGTGCCAGCAGCAAGGGGAGGGCGGAGTCCTACAATGAGCAGTTCTTC. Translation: CASSKGRAESYNEQFF. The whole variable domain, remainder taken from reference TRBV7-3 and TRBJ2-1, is GAGVSQTPSNKVTEKGKYVELRCDPISGHTALYWYRQSLGQGPEFLIYFQGTGAADDSGLPNDRFFAVRPEGSVSTLKIQRTERGDSAVYLCASSKGRAESYNEQFFGPGTRLTVL.